This TCR beta chain was captured in a study of tumor-infiltrating lymphocytes in primary liver carcinoma. Regarding the study as a whole: Lower overlap was observed for tumor-adjacent and tumor-blood pairs relative to tumor region pairs.

This clonotype was counted ten times or more. Its antigen remains unknown. Scientists recovered RNA and DNA together from around 20-30 mg of unsorted bulk tissue. cDNA specific to TCR beta was made from around 530 ng of total RNA, with a constant-region primer employed for priming. Generation of the TCR beta libraries relied on three nested multiplex PCR rounds using slightly modified ARM-PCR. Running roughly 10 cycles apiece, the first two PCR rounds relied on TRBV1-TRBV30 forward primers together with a C-beta reverse primer. TCRdb reanalysed the multiplex PCR reads using MiXCR and keeps one entry per CDR3 protein. The table lists approximately 88,000 distinct CDR3 sequences, just under 70% of them singletons. The trim removed 4 bases at V and 6 bases at J, leaving 5 bases unmatched. Germline V CDR1 and CDR2: SQVTM, ANQGSEA. This CDR3 is built from 13 residues.

This chain uses TRBV29-1 with TRBJ2-2, with 7 bases fitting TRBD1. The source is a man in his forties with primary liver carcinoma and hepatitis B virus infection. The sample comprised tumor-adjacent normal liver tissue. The chain's CDR3 is CSVVQGWPGELFF. For the CDR3, the DNA is TGCAGCGTTGTACAGGGGTGGCCCGGGGAGCTGTTTTTT.